The present entry profiles one T cell receptor beta chain with its context. Antigen: not known. Trimming cost V 1 base and J 9 bases; bases outside gene matches: 8. CDR3 length equals 15 residues. The germline V gene has CDR1 SGHTA and CDR2 FQGTGA. Blood sampling was done at baseline, cycle 4 day 1, and cycle 7 day 1. This entry comes from a study of OX40 agonist ivuxolimab in advanced cancers. Study information: Every 2 weeks, ivuxolimab was infused into the patients intravenously at between 0.01 and 10 mg/kg. Points from the study as a whole: Among T cells, CD8+ cells averaged more expanded clones than CD4+ cells.

The repertoire was sequenced with immunoSEQ multiplex PCR; TCRdb's copy has only in-frame clones and lacks some. The sample lists tens of thousands of clones, 65% to 90% seen once, with around 27% in the top ten. Sample: CD4+ or CD8+ T cells sorted from blood, taken in a trial of the OX40 agonist ivuxolimab. The receptor's source is an adult with an advanced solid tumor such as melanoma, head and neck, liver or kidney cancer. V is TRBV7-3 and J is TRBJ2-1; 8 bases agree with TRBD1. The CDR3 sequence is CASSLSVRGHSEQFF. CDR3 coding DNA: TGTGCCAGCAGCTTAAGTGTCAGGGGGCATAGTGAGCAGTTCTTC.